This entry describes one T cell receptor (beta chain). The CDR3 consists of 11 residues. The germline V gene encodes CDR1 SEHNR and CDR2 FQNEAQ (reference sequence). The V gene lost 10 bases and the J gene lost 5 bases, with 11 bases spanning the gap. This sample is part of a study of blood T cell repertoires in COVID-19. Study details: The study drew acute and convalescent COVID-19 samples from the United States, Italy and Spain. T cells, B-cell-depleted T cells, or PBMCs provided the cDNA or gDNA that served as material.

In the original processing: The assay estimated nucleated cells by amplifying reference gene primers. TCRdb keeps only in-frame clones here, not all; method: immunoSEQ multiplex PCR. V and J calls and clone size are as listed in that table; D and trimming were resolved from the DNA. This sample has 180,000 or so clones, with around 85% found just once. The TCR originated in a woman at least 80 years old with acute or convalescent COVID-19. Sequencing was carried out using peripheral blood. The chain has TRBV7-9 and TRBJ1-2, with D unresolved. The CDR3 DNA reads as TGTGCCACCCCGGGAGAGTATGGCTACACCTTC. Translation: CATPGEYGYTF.